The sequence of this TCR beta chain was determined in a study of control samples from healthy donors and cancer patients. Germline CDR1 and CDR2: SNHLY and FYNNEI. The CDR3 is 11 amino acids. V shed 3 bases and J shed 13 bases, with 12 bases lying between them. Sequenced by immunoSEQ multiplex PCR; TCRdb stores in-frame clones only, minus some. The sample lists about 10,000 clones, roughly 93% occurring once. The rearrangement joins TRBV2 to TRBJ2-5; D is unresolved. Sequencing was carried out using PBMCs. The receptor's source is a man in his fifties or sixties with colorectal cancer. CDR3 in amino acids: CASSEDGQPYF. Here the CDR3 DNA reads TGTGCCAGCAGTGAGGACGGGCAACCGTACTTC.